This T cell receptor beta chain was sequenced during a study of regulatory T cells in long-lasting Graves disease. This clonotype was seen ten or more times. The antigen remains undetermined. CDR3 size: 12 residues. The germline V gene encodes CDR1 GTSNPN and CDR2 SVGIG (reference sequence). Trimming shortened V by 6 bases and J by 4 bases, and 12 bases separated the two germline ends. Documented time point: newly diagnosed GD, antithyroid drugs for less than 3 months. Generation of the TCR library employed RNA extracted from PBMCs. The guidelines of the American Thyroid Association were the basis for diagnosing Graves' disease. CDR3 regions were amplified by Arm-PCR using iRepertoire HTBI primers to build TCR beta libraries. TCRdb ran MiXCR on the multiplex PCR reads and lists one entry per CDR3 protein. The table records some 200,000 distinct CDR3 sequences, 15% to 20% of them present only once. Regarding the study as a whole: Whereas 900 to 1,000 public clonotypes were shared by new patients, persistent patients shared more, at some 3,000.

The sample was also reused in another study, on T cells in Graves' hyperthyroidism and ophthalmopathy. This second study says: Based on clinical symptoms, serum thyroxine and TRAb, thyroid ultrasound and orbital computed tomography, diagnoses were reached. HTBI primers were used for first-round RT-PCR of the TCR CDR3.

V gene TRBV30 combines with J gene TRBJ1-2; D remains ambiguous. The TCR was taken from a woman aged 25 to 39 with Graves disease. The sample in question was peripheral blood mononuclear cells (PBMCs), obtained at new diagnosis, from a patient treated with antithyroid drugs. CDR3 sequence: CACDRRGYGYTF. In DNA, the CDR3 is TGTGCCTGTGATAGGCGAGGCTATGGCTACACCTTC. Full variable domain (rest looked up from reference TRBV30 and TRBJ1-2): SQTIHQWPATLVQPVGSPLSLECTVEGTSNPNLYWYRQAAGRGLQLLFYSVGIGQISSEVPQNLSASRPQDRQFILSSKKLLLSDSGFYLCACDRRGYGYTFGSGTRLTVV.